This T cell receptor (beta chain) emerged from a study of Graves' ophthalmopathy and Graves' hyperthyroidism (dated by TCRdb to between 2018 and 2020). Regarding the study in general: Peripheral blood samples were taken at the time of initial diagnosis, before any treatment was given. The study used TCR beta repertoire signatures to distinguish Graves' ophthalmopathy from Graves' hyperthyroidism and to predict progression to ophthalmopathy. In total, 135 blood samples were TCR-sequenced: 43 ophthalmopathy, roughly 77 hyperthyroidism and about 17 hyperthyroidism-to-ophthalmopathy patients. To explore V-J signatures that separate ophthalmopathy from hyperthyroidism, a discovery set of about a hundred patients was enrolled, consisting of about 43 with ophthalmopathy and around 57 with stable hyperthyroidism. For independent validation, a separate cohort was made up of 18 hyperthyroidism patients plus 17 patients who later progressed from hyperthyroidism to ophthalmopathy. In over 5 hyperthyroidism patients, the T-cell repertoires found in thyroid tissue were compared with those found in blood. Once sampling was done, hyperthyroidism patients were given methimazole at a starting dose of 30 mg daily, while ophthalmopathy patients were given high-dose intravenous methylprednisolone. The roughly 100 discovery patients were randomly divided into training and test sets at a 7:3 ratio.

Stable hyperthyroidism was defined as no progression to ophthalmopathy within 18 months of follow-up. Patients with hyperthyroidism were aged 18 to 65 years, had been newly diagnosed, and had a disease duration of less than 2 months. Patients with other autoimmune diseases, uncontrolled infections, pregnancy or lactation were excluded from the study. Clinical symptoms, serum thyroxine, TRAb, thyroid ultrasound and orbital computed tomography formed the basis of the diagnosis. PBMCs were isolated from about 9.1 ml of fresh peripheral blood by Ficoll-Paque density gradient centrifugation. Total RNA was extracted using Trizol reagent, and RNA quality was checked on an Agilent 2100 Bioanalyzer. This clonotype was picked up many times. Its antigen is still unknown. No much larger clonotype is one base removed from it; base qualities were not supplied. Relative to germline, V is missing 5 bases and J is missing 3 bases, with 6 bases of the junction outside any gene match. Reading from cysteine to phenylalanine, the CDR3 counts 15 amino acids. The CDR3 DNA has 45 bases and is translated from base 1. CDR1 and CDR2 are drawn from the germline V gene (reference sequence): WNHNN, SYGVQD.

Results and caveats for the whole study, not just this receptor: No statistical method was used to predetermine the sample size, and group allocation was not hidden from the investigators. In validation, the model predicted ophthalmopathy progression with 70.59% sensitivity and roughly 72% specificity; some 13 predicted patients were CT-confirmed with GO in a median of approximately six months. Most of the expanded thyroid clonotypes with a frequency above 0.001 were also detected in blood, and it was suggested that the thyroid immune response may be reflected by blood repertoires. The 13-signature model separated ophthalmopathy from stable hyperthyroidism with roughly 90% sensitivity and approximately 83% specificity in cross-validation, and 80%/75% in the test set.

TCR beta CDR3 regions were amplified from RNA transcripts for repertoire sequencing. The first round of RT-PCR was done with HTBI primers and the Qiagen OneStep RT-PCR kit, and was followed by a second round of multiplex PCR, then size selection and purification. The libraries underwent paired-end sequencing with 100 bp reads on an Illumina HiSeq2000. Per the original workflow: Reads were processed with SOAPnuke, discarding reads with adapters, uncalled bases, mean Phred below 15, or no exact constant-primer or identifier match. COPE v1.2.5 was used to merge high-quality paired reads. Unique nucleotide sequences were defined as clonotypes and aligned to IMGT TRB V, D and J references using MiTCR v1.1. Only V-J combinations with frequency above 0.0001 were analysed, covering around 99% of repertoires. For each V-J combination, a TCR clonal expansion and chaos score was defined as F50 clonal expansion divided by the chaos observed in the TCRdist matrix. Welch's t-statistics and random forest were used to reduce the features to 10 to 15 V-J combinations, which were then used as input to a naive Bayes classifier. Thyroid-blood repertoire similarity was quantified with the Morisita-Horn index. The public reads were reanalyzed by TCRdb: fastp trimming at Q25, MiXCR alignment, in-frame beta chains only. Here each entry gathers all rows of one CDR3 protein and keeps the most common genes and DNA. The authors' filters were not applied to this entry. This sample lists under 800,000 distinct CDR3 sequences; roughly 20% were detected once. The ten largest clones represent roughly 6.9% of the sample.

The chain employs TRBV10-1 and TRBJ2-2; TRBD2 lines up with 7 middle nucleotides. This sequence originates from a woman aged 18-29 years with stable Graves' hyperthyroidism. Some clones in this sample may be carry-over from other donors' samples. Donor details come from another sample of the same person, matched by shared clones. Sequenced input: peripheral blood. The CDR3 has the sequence CASSRGGSHTGELFF. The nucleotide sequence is TGCGCCAGCAGTCGTGGCGGGAGTCACACCGGGGAGCTGTTTTTT.